This entry lists 23 T cell receptor beta chains sequenced from one sample in a study of identical twins. TCRdb fed the 5' RACE reads into MiXCR, producing one record per CDR3 protein. The sample has 450,000 to 600,000 distinct CDR3 sequences; approximately 20% are singletons. The sample was also linked to a second study, of yellow fever vaccine responses in identical twins.

Sequencing was carried out using CD4+ T cells sorted from blood. The receptors shown here come from a woman younger than 35 in good health.

The chain recombines TRBV4-1 with TRBJ2-4; possibly TRBD1 for D (6 bases). Germline-derived CDR1 and CDR2 are MGHRA and YSYEKL. V lost 0 bases and J lost 0, with 15 bases in between. This CDR3 region has 18 residues. The CDR3 region is CASSQDLQGFLAKNIQYF. DNA for the CDR3: TGCGCCAGCAGCCAAGACCTACAGGGATTCCTAGCCAAAAACATTCAGTACTTC.

This rearrangement joins TRBV12-3 or TRBV12-4 to TRBJ1-4; D is perhaps TRBD1 (5 bases). The length of the CDR3 is 16 residues. Between the trimmed V and J ends, which lost 2 bases and 7 bases, there was a span of 17 bases. The CDR3 reads CASSLKGGTWGEKLFF. The DNA for the CDR3 is TGTGCCAGCAGTTTAAAAGGCGGGACCTGGGGTGAAAAACTGTTTTTT.

This clonotype has only a few counts. The chain has TRBV11-2 and TRBJ2-1, with 10 nucleotides matching TRBD2. The CDR3 has 15 residues. The V and J ends lost 3 bases and 6 bases, in that order; junction bases with no gene match: 5. Germline CDR1 reads SGHAT; CDR2 reads FQNNGV. CDR3 in amino acids: CASSLLSGGANEQFF. DNA for the CDR3: TGTGCCAGCAGCTTGTTAAGCGGGGGGGCCAATGAGCAGTTCTTC.

This sequence joins TRBV10-3 and TRBJ2-5; perhaps TRBD1 as D (6 bases). V gave up 6 bases and J gave up 2 bases, with 10 bases separating them. The CDR3 has 13 amino acids. Germline loops: CDR1 ENHRY, CDR2 SYGVKD. The CDR3 coding sequence is TGTGCCATCAGAGGACAGCCGCAAGAGACCCAGTACTTC. Amino acid sequence: CAIRGQPQETQYF.

In the case of this clonotype: The junction departs from the called germline gene at one end, perhaps through a read error. The chain couples TRBV7-9 to TRBJ2-7, with 11 bases aligning to TRBD2. The CDR3 has 15 amino acids. The germline gives CDR1 SEHNR, CDR2 FQNEAQ (reference sequence). The CDR3 DNA follows: TGTGCCAGCAACTTAGCTGGGACTAGCGGATACGAGCAGTACTTC. Translating gives CASNLAGTSGYEQYF.

The gene calls are TRBV10-3 and TRBJ2-3; tentatively, D is TRBD2 (5 bases). Germline CDR1 and CDR2: ENHRY and SYGVKD. This CDR3 region has 14 residues. Trimming shortened V by 11 bases and J by 1 base, and 16 bases separated the two germline ends. The CDR3 DNA reads TGTGCCGCAACGCAAAGCGGACGCACAGATACGCAGTATTTT. Translated, it gives CAATQSGRTDTQYF.

With respect to this clonotype: One end of the junction is discordant with germline, which a read error may explain. This chain links TRBV12-3 or TRBV12-4 with TRBJ2-3; 7 nucleotides line up with TRBD1. The CDR3 spans 14 residues. The CDR3 spells CASSSLGTAETQYF. For the CDR3, the DNA is TGTGCCAGCAGTTCCCTGGGGACAGCAGAAACGCAGTATTTT.

The chain employs TRBV7-3 and TRBJ2-7; the match to TRBD2 covers 10 bases. The J segment lost 2 bases and the V segment lost 5 bases, leaving 9 bases of the junction unmatched. The CDR3 has 16 residues. Germline CDR1 is SGHTA and CDR2 is FQGTGA. CDR3 nucleotides: TGTGCCAGCAGCCCTCAGCCGGGACTAGCGACCTACGAGCAGTACTTC. Residues: CASSPQPGLATYEQYF.

This clonotype was seen more than once but under ten times. The chain recombines TRBV4-2 with TRBJ1-3; tentatively, D is TRBD1 (5 bases). Per germline, CDR1 LGHNA and CDR2 YNFKEQ. There are 18 residues in the CDR3. Trimming took off 0 bases at V and 2 bases at J, with 17 bases between the two ends. This CDR3 reads CASSQDARGAATGNTIYF. The CDR3 nucleotides read TGTGCCAGCAGCCAAGATGCCCGCGGGGCAGCTACTGGAAACACCATATATTTT.

The chain has TRBV19 and TRBJ2-7; a weak D match, TRBD2 (5 bases). CDR3 size: 16 residues. The germline gives CDR1 LNHDA, CDR2 SQIVND (reference sequence). The ends were cut back, 0 bases at V and 2 bases at J, with 14 bases in the middle. The CDR3 DNA reads as TGTGCCAGTAGTATAGATCGGGTTAGCGCGACCTACGAGCAGTACTTC. Translation: CASSIDRVSATYEQYF.

This clonotype came up a few times. Here the CDR3 reads CASSIPGRDEQYF. The CDR3 nucleotides read TGTGCCAGCAGTATCCCCGGTCGGGACGAGCAGTACTTC. V and J are TRBV25-1 and TRBJ2-7, with D unresolved. Germline CDR1 and CDR2: MGHDK and SYGVNS. V was shortened by 5 bases and J by 5 bases, with 13 bases between the two germline ends. The CDR3 extends over 13 amino acids.

This clonotype was counted at least ten times. The J gene is TRBJ2-7, the V gene TRBV12-3 or TRBV12-4; the D is unclear. Trimming took 4 bases from V and 0 from J, leaving 7 bases between them. The CDR3 is 13 residues long. CDR3 sequence reads: CASSYDFSYEQYF. The CDR3 coding sequence is TGTGCCAGCAGTTACGACTTCTCCTACGAGCAGTACTTC.

The V call is TRBV7-9, the J call TRBJ2-7; D unclear. With 1 base removed from V and 3 bases from J, the gap between germline ends came to 19 bases. The CDR3 runs to 17 residues. Germline CDR1 is SEHNR and CDR2 is FQNEAQ (reference sequence). Here the CDR3 reads CASSLVIIGIHRYEQYF. As DNA, the CDR3 is TGTGCCAGCAGCTTAGTAATAATAGGGATTCATCGCTACGAGCAGTACTTC.

A few counts support this clonotype. This chain uses TRBV15 with TRBJ2-1; 11 bases match TRBD2. The CDR3 runs 16 residues. V was clipped by 3 bases and J by 6 bases; unmatched bases: 7. From germline, CDR1 is LNHNV and CDR2 YYDKDF (reference sequence). Here the CDR3 DNA reads TGTGCCACCAGCAGCGAGCGACTAGCGGGGACCAATGAGCAGTTCTTC. It translates to CATSSERLAGTNEQFF.

There are many counts of this clonotype. The chain has TRBV12-3 or TRBV12-4 and TRBJ1-1; TRBD1 matches 10 bases. There are 13 residues in the CDR3. Trimming at V came to 5 bases and at J to 4 bases, leaving 1 base not matched to a gene. CDR3: CASSGQGGTEAFF. The CDR3 coding sequence is TGTGCCAGCAGTGGACAGGGGGGCACTGAAGCTTTCTTT.

This clonotype was found a few times. In nucleotides, the CDR3 is TGTGCCAGCAGTATGTCCTACGAGCAGTACTTC. This encodes CASSMSYEQYF. This chain links TRBV25-1 with TRBJ2-7; D remains ambiguous. This CDR3 contains 11 residues. Germline-derived CDR1 and CDR2 are MGHDK and SYGVNS. The V gene lost 5 bases and the J gene lost 1 base, with 3 bases spanning the gap.

The count of this clonotype is one. This chain links TRBV20-1 with TRBJ2-7; 7 bases are shared with TRBD1. The germline CDR1 and CDR2 sequences are DFQATT and SNEGSKA (reference sequence). The CDR3 spans 13 residues. The trim removed 3 bases at V and 4 bases at J, leaving 6 bases unmatched. The CDR3 is CSASPGTDYEQYF. DNA for the CDR3: TGCAGTGCTAGCCCCGGGACAGATTACGAGCAGTACTTC.

CDR3 region: CASSTSGANVLTF. In DNA, the CDR3 is TGCGCCAGCTCTACCTCTGGGGCCAACGTCCTGACTTTC. This sequence joins TRBV5-1 and TRBJ2-6, with no clear D. The V and J ends lost 7 bases and 0 bases respectively, with 5 bases between them. The CDR3 consists of 13 residues. Germline values: CDR1 SGHRS, CDR2 YFSETQ.

In its sample, this clonotype was seen a few times. The chain employs TRBV27 and TRBJ2-7; 11 nucleotides match TRBD2. V was pared by 1 base and J by 0 bases, with 5 bases of the junction left unmatched. The CDR3 covers 17 residues. CDR1 is MNHEY and CDR2 is SMNVEV in the germline V gene (reference sequence). The CDR3 region has the DNA TGTGCCAGCAGTTTATTGACTAGCGGGAAGCGCTCCTACGAGCAGTACTTC. Translating gives CASSLLTSGKRSYEQYF.

This clonotype came up a few times. The chain has TRBV2 and TRBJ1-6, with D unclear. Germline CDR1 SNHLY, CDR2 FYNNEI. The V end was cut by 6 bases, the J end by 7 bases, with 10 bases between. This CDR3 contains 13 residues. CDR3 sequence: CASRGWQNSPLHF. The DNA for the CDR3 is TGTGCCAGCAGAGGCTGGCAAAATTCACCCCTCCACTTT.

V is TRBV5-1 and J is TRBJ1-1; 9 bases are a match to TRBD1. With V trimmed by 4 bases and J by 4 bases, 5 bases remained unmatched. CDR3 length: 14 residues. Germline lookup yields CDR1 SGHRS and CDR2 YFSETQ. Here the CDR3 DNA reads TGCGCCAGCAGCCCAAGGGACAGGGTCACTGAAGCTTTCTTT. It specifies CASSPRDRVTEAFF.

CDR3 protein: CASSVAAQQFF. The CDR3 DNA follows: TGTGCCAGCAGTGTGGCGGCCCAGCAGTTCTTC. The chain uses TRBV25-1 and TRBJ2-1; no clear D. This CDR3 is built from 11 residues. The germline CDR1 and CDR2 sequences are MGHDK and SYGVNS. V lost 4 bases and J 11 bases, leaving 9 bases between the germline ends.

This clonotype was seen a few times. The rearrangement joins TRBV3-1 to TRBJ1-1; D perhaps matches TRBD1 (6 bases). Germline V lookup: CDR1 LGHDT, CDR2 YNNKEL (reference sequence). V lost 4 bases, J lost 6 bases, and 12 bases lay in between. This CDR3 spans 13 amino acids. Here the CDR3 reads CASSRRGPAEAFF. The CDR3 DNA is TGTGCCAGCAGCCGTCGGGGGCCAGCTGAAGCTTTCTTT.